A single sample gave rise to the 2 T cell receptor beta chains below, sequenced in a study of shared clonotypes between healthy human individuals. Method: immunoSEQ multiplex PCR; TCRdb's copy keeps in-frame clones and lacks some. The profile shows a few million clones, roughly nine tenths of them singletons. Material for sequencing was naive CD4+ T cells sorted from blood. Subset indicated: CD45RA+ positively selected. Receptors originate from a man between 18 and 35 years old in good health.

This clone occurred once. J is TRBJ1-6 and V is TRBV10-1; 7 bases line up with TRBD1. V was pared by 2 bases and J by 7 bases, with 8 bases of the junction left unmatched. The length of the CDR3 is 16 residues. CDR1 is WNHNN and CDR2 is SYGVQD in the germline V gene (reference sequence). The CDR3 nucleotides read TGCGCCAGCAGTGAGCGGGGACAGCGTCGAAATTCACCCCTCCACTTT. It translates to CASSERGQRRNSPLHF.

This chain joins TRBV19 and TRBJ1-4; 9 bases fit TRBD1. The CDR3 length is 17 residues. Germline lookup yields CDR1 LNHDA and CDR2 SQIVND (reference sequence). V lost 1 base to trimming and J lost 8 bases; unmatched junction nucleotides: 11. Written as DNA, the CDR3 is TGTGCCAGTAGTATAGGACTGTCCGGGACAGGGCTCGAAAAACTGTTTTTT. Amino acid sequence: CASSIGLSGTGLEKLFF.